The 10 T cell receptor beta chains below come from one sample, sequenced in a study of cytomegalovirus exposure and HLA in healthy donors. PCR involved 60 Vbeta and 13 Jbeta primers. Only in-frame clones appear in the TCRdb table, and some are missing; sequencing was by immunoSEQ multiplex PCR. The sample shows 150,000 or so clones, over 60% of them seen only once. The sample was PBMCs. Receptors were obtained from a woman under 30 in good health and CMV-seronegative.

The chain combines TRBV5-1 with TRBJ2-5; the match to TRBD1 covers 9 bases. The CDR3 loop spans 14 amino acids. Germline V gene data show CDR1 as SGHRS and CDR2 as YFSETQ. The V gene end was trimmed by 3 bases and the J gene end by 5 bases; junction bases not matched to a gene: 5. The CDR3 coding sequence is TGCGCCAGCAGCTGGGGGACAGGGAGGGAGACCCAGTACTTC. Amino acids: CASSWGTGRETQYF.

The rearrangement links TRBV5-1 to TRBJ1-5; maybe TRBD1 (6 bases). This CDR3 has 15 amino acids. The germline V gene encodes CDR1 SGHRS and CDR2 YFSETQ. V was clipped by 4 bases and J by 5 bases, with 16 bases between them. In DNA form, the CDR3 reads TGCGCCAGCAGCCCCAGAGGGGGGGTGGATCAGCCCCAGCATTTT. Protein: CASSPRGGVDQPQHF.

The chain combines TRBV6-4 with TRBJ1-1, with D perhaps matching TRBD1 (5 bases). Trimming removed 8 bases at V and 4 bases at J, with 14 bases between. From germline, CDR1 is MRHNA and CDR2 SNTAGT. There are 13 residues in the CDR3. CDR3 sequence reads: CASSQGRGTEAFF. CDR3 coding DNA: TGTGCCAGCTCCCAAGGGAGGGGCACTGAAGCTTTCTTT.

This sequence joins TRBV5-6 and TRBJ2-7; possibly TRBD1 for D (6 bases). The CDR3 covers 14 residues. Deletions cut 4 bases from V and 0 bases from J, with 11 bases between. Germline CDR1 reads SGHDT; CDR2 reads YYEEEE. The DNA for the CDR3 is TGTGCCAGCAGCCCTGTACAGGGCTCCTACGAGCAGTACTTC. It specifies CASSPVQGSYEQYF.

The chain carries TRBV7-2 and TRBJ1-2; perhaps TRBD1 as D (6 bases). Germline CDR1 is SGHTA and CDR2 is FQGNSA. The CDR3 runs 16 residues. The ends were cut back, 6 bases at V and 4 bases at J, with 21 bases in the middle. The CDR3 region has the DNA TGTGCCAGCAGTCTAGGGGGAGGGGGGCGTGGCTATGGCTACACCTTC. Protein product: CASSLGGGGRGYGYTF.

About this clone: The CDR3 end shows no conserved phenylalanine or tryptophan, and so a read error is likely. The DNA is omitted, as the CDR3 cannot be located on it reliably, and the CDR3 follows TCRdb's listing. The chain uses TRBV18 and TRBJ1-2; TRBD1 is the table's D call and was not checked against the DNA. Germline CDR1 reads KGHSH; CDR2 reads LQKENI. The CDR3 totals 12 residues, both ends included. The CDR3 loop is CASSPLSGDSEL.

V gene TRBV5-6 combines with J gene TRBJ1-5; TRBD1 might be the D (5 bases). The germline V gene has CDR1 SGHDT and CDR2 YYEEEE. V was trimmed by 2 bases and J by 6 bases, leaving 24 bases between them. The CDR3 contains 18 residues. This chain's CDR3 is CASSFLEPNTGVVQPQHF. The CDR3 nucleotides are TGTGCCAGCAGCTTTCTCGAACCGAATACGGGGGTTGTTCAGCCCCAGCATTTT. Using reference TRBV5-6 and TRBJ1-5 for the parts outside the CDR3, the full variable domain is DAGVTQSPTHLIKTRGQQVTLRCSPKSGHDTVSWYQQALGQGPQFIFQYYEEEERQRGNFPDRFSGHQFPNYSSELNVNALLLGDSALYLCASSFLEPNTGVVQPQHFGDGTRLSIL.

V and J are TRBV7-8 and TRBJ2-7, with D possibly TRBD1 on 6 matching bases. CDR1 and CDR2 (germline): SGHVS, FQNEAQ. CDR3 length: 17 residues. The V and J ends lost 1 base and 6 bases respectively, with 22 bases between them. The CDR3 DNA is TGTGCCAGCAGCTTAGGCGCTCGCTCTGGGGGCGAGGTCGAGCAGTACTTC. Its protein product is CASSLGARSGGEVEQYF.

The chain is built from TRBV18 and TRBJ2-3; D unresolved. CDR3 length: 12 amino acids. The V end lost 3 bases, the J end lost 4 bases, and 5 bases lay between the germline ends. Germline assignment: CDR1 KGHSH and CDR2 LQKENI. The CDR3 DNA reads TGTGCCAGCTCACCGACATCAGATACGCAGTATTTT. It encodes CASSPTSDTQYF.

The V gene is TRBV5-1, the J gene TRBJ1-1; 9 bases align to TRBD1. The CDR3 extends over 15 amino acids. The ends lost 4 bases at V and 6 bases at J; junction bases unmatched: 10. CDR1 and CDR2 from the germline V gene are SGHRS and YFSETQ. The CDR3 here is CASSPRTGDGAEAFF. CDR3 DNA: TGCGCCAGCAGCCCAAGGACAGGGGACGGGGCTGAAGCTTTCTTT.